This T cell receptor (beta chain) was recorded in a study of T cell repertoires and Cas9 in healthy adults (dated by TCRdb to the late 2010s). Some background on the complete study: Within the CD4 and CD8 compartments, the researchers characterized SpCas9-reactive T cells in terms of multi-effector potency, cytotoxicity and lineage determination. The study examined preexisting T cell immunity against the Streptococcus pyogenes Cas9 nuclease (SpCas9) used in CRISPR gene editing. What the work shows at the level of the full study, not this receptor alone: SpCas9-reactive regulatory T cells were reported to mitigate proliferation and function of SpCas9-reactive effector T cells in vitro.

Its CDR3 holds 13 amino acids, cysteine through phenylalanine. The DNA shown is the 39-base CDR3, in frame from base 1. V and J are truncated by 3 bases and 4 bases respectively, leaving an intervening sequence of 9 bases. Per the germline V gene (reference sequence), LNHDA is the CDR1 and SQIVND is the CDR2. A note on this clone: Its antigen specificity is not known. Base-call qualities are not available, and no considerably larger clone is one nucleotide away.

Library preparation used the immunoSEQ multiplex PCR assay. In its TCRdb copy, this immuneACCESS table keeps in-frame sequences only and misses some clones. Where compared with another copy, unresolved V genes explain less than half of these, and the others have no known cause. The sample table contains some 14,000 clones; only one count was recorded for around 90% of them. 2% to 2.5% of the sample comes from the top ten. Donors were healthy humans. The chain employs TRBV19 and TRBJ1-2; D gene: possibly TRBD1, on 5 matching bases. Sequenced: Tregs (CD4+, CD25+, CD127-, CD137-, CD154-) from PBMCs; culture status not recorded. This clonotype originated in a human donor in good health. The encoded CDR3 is CASSMLGGYGYTF. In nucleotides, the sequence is TGTGCCAGTAGTATGCTGGGGGGCTATGGCTACACCTTC.